The clone carrying this T cell receptor (beta chain) was observed a single time. Its antigen is as yet unknown. PCR employed 60 Vbeta and 13 Jbeta primers. Under the authors' procedure: In a later analysis, about 12 million of some 80 million unique beta chains occurred in at least two donors. Libraries were prepared by immunoSEQ multiplex PCR; TCRdb keeps only in-frame clonotypes and omits some of them. V and J calls and clone size are as listed in that table; D and trimming were resolved from the DNA. Among over 150,000 clones listed, approximately 72% were seen once. These data originate in a study of cytomegalovirus exposure and HLA in healthy donors. Study results and caveats: Altogether, 150 to 200 TCR beta chains were recorded as cytomegalovirus-associated. Later genetic work tied a missense DCLRE1C variant to beta-chain V and J trimming.

Germline V gene sequence: CDR1 SNHLY, CDR2 FYNNEI. V was clipped by 4 bases and J by 13 bases; unmatched bases: 12. The length of the CDR3 is 14 residues. The TCR sequence derives from a man between 18 and 35 years old in good health and CMV-seronegative. The rearrangement links TRBV2 to TRBJ2-2; 7 bases match TRBD2. The source material was PBMCs. CDR3 sequence: CASSVRAGAGGLFF. CDR3 DNA: TGTGCCAGCAGTGTCAGGGCGGGAGCTGGTGGGCTGTTTTTT.